The 7 T cell receptor beta chains in this list originate from one sample, sequenced in a study of blood T cells in healthy people across ages. Sample-barcoded 5' priming and a J-beta primer mix drove a second PCR of roughly 6 to 12 cycles. Each CDR3 protein gets one entry after TCRdb re-called the 5' RACE reads with MiXCR. This repertoire shows some 1.8 million distinct CDR3 sequences, roughly two fifths found once; its top ten account for about 21%. Specimen: blood. These receptors all stem from a human donor in good health.

This clonotype was recorded a few times. The rearrangement uses TRBV29-1 and TRBJ2-1; perhaps D is TRBD1 or TRBD2 (5 bases each). Germline CDR1 and CDR2: SQVTM and ANQGSEA. The CDR3 totals 12 residues. V lost 3 bases and J lost 4, with 7 bases in between. The CDR3 DNA reads TGCAGCGTTGAGAGGGGATACAATGAGCAGTTCTTC. Protein sequence: CSVERGYNEQFF.

The rearrangement joins TRBV9 to TRBJ2-7; a weak D match, TRBD1 (5 bases). Germline CDR1 reads SGDLS; CDR2 reads YYNGEE. The length of the CDR3 is 16 residues. Trimming took off 0 bases at V and 1 base at J, with 14 bases between the two ends. This CDR3 is CASSVEAGLGSYEQYF. In DNA, the CDR3 is TGTGCCAGCAGCGTAGAAGCAGGGCTGGGATCCTACGAGCAGTACTTC. The whole variable domain, remainder taken from reference TRBV9 and TRBJ2-7, is DSGVTQTPKHLITATGQRVTLRCSPRSGDLSVYWYQQSLDQGLQFLIQYYNGEERAKGNILERFSAQQFPDLHSELNLSSLELGDSALYFCASSVEAGLGSYEQYFGPGTRLTVT.

The chain combines TRBV4-3 with TRBJ2-3; D might be TRBD1 (5 bases). Trimming took off 3 bases at V and 3 bases at J, with 13 bases between the two ends. CDR3 length: 15 amino acids. The germline CDR1 and CDR2 sequences are LGHNA and YSLEER. The CDR3 reads CASSQGRVGTDTQYF. The CDR3 coding sequence is TGCGCCAGCAGCCAGGGCAGGGTAGGGACAGATACGCAGTATTTT.

This clonotype has a count of ten or more. At one end the junction does not follow the germline gene, possibly because of a read error. V and J are TRBV5-1 and TRBJ2-1; perhaps TRBD2 as D (7 bases). Germline V gene data show CDR1 as SGHRS and CDR2 as YFSETQ. The CDR3 runs to 15 residues. CDR3 protein: CASSLGGLSYNEQFF. The CDR3 DNA is TGTGCCAGCAGCCTGGGGGGGCTATCGTACAATGAGCAGTTCTTC.

The chain combines TRBV29-1 with TRBJ2-4, with D possibly being TRBD1 (6 bases). Looked up from germline, CDR1 is SQVTM and CDR2 is ANQGSEA. The CDR3 contains 12 residues. Trimming stripped 7 bases from V and 13 bases from J, with 20 bases between. For the CDR3, the DNA is TGCAGCGGGACACAGGGAGACAATGAGCAGTACTTC. It encodes CSGTQGDNEQYF.

The genes are TRBV2 and TRBJ1-5; D might be TRBD1 (5 bases). Germline V gene sequence: CDR1 SNHLY, CDR2 FYNNEI. The CDR3 has 16 residues. Trimming left V 6 bases short and J 1 base short, with 16 bases between. As DNA, the CDR3 is TGTGCCAGCAGAGGGACGCCCTGGGACAGCAATCAGCCCCAGCATTTT. Translated: CASRGTPWDSNQPQHF.

The CDR3 region is CASSPVNRRNEQFF. CDR3 nucleotides: TGTGCCAGCTCACCAGTTAACAGGAGGAATGAGCAGTTCTTC. The chain is built from TRBV18 and TRBJ2-1; either TRBD1 or TRBD2 may fit D (5 bases each). Trimming left V 2 bases short and J 7 bases short, with 12 bases between. Germline-derived CDR1 and CDR2 are KGHSH and LQKENI. CDR3 size: 14 residues.